The next 7 T cell receptor beta chains were all read from a single sample in a study of T cell responses to AZD1222 COVID-19 vaccine. Sequencing used immunoSEQ multiplex PCR; TCRdb keeps in-frame clones, though not all of them. The sample consists of 70,000 to 90,000 clones, around nine tenths of them appearing once. Sample: peripheral blood, taken 28 days after the second AZD1222 dose. Every receptor here comes from an adult who received the AZD1222 COVID-19 vaccine.

The chain is built from TRBV30 and TRBJ2-7; D may be TRBD1 (5 bases). Trimming stripped 0 bases from V and 4 bases from J, with 10 bases between. In germline, CDR1 is GTSNPN, CDR2 SVGIG (reference sequence). CDR3 length: 13 amino acids. CDR3 nucleotides: TGTGCCTGGAGTGTACTGTCAGGGTACGAGCAGTACTTC. Protein product: CAWSVLSGYEQYF.

The chain has TRBV3-1 (or the pseudogene TRBV3-2) and TRBJ2-7; unclear D gene. The CDR3 is 14 amino acids. Germline V lookup: CDR1 LGHDT, CDR2 YNNKEL (reference sequence). Trimming removed 0 bases from V and 0 bases from J, with 6 bases in between. The CDR3 DNA reads TGTGCCAGCAGCCAAGATGTGAACTCCTACGAGCAGTACTTC. It translates to CASSQDVNSYEQYF.

The chain links TRBV20-1 to TRBJ1-5; no firm D call. The germline V gene encodes CDR1 DFQATT and CDR2 SNEGSKA (reference sequence). Trimming stripped 3 bases from V and 6 bases from J, with 12 bases between. CDR3 length: 13 amino acids. CDR3 sequence: CSASATNTQPQHF. CDR3 coding DNA: TGCAGTGCTAGTGCGACGAATACTCAGCCCCAGCATTTT.

The V call is TRBV5-4, the J call TRBJ1-1, with 10 positions matching TRBD1. V lost 3 bases, J lost 4 bases, and 6 bases stayed unmatched. This CDR3 contains 15 residues. Germline V gives CDR1 SGHNT, CDR2 YYREEE (reference sequence). CDR3 loop: CASSSRQGAGTEAFF. CDR3 coding DNA: TGTGCCAGCAGCTCCCGACAGGGGGCAGGCACTGAAGCTTTCTTT.

The chain has TRBV7-2 and TRBJ1-1, with D unclear. Germline CDR1 SGHTA, CDR2 FQGNSA. The CDR3 extends over 14 amino acids. Trimming left V 1 base short and J 0 bases short, with 6 bases between. The CDR3 loop reads CASSLGRLNTEAFF. The CDR3 region has the DNA TGTGCCAGCAGCTTAGGACGGTTGAACACTGAAGCTTTCTTT.

The J gene is TRBJ1-5, the V gene TRBV2; D is possibly TRBD1 (5 bases). Germline CDR1 SNHLY, CDR2 FYNNEI. The CDR3 is 16 residues long. Trimming pared 4 bases from V and 0 bases from J, leaving 13 bases between. For the CDR3, the DNA is TGTGCCAGCAGTGGGGTCGGGGCAGATAGCAATCAGCCCCAGCATTTT. Encoded protein: CASSGVGADSNQPQHF. Full variable domain (outside the CDR3, taken from reference TRBV2 and TRBJ1-5): EPEVTQTPSHQVTQMGQEVILRCVPISNHLYFYWYRQILGQKVEFLVSFYNNEISEKSEIFDDQFSVERPDGSNFTLKIRSTKLEDSAMYFCASSGVGADSNQPQHFGDGTRLSIL.

The V call is TRBV30, the J call TRBJ1-5; TRBD1 is a possible D gene (6 bases). Germline-derived CDR1 and CDR2 are GTSNPN and SVGIG (reference sequence). The CDR3 runs 13 residues. Trimming removed 5 bases from V and 7 bases from J, with 15 bases in between. In DNA, the CDR3 is TGTGCCTGGGGGGGTGCAGGGACACAGCCCCAGCATTTT. It encodes CAWGGAGTQPQHF.